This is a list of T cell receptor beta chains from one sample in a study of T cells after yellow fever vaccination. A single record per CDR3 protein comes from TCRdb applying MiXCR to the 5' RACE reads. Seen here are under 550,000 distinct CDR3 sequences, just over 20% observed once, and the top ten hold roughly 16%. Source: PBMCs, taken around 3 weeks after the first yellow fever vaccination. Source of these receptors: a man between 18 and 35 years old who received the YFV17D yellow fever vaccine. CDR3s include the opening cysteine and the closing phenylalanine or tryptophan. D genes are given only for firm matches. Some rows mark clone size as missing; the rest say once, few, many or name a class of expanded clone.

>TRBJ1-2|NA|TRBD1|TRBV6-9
TGTGCCAGCAGAACCCGACAGGGGAAGGACGGCTACACCTTC
CASRTRQGKDGYTF
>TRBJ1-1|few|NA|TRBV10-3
TGTGCCATCAGTGACCCCAGGGGCAACACTGAAGCTTTCTTT
CAISDPRGNTEAFF
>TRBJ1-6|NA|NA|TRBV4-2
TGTGCCAGCAGCCAAGATGAAAGCTCCTATAATTCACCCCTCCACTTT
CASSQDESSYNSPLHF
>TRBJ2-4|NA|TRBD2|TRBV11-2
TGTGCCAGCAGCAATTTCCGACTAGCCCAAAACATTCAGTACTTC
CASSNFRLAQNIQYF
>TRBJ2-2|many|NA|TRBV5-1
TGCGCCAGCAGCTTGGACAGACCGACCGGGGAGCTGTTTTTT
CASSLDRPTGELFF
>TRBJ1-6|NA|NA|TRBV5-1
TGCGCCAGCAGCTTGGCACGTACTAATTCACCCCTCCACTTT
CASSLARTNSPLHF
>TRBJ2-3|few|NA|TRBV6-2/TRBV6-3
TGTGCCAGCAGACTAAGAACAGATACGCAGTATTTT
CASRLRTDTQYF
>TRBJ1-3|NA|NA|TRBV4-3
TGCGCCAGCAGCCAAGATTCACCAGGAACGGGAAACACCATATATTTT
CASSQDSPGTGNTIYF
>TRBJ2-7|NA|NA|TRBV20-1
TGCAGCTGCGGGCCGGCCGTCTACGAGCAGTACTTC
CSCGPAVYEQYF
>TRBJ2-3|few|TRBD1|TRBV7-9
TGTGCCAGCAGATTAAAAAAGTCGGACAGGGAGGAGGGCACAGATACGCAGTATTTT
CASRLKKSDREEGTDTQYF
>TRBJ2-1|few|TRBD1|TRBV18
TGTGCCAGCTCACCATTGGGACAGGGCCTCAATGAGCAGTTCTTC
CASSPLGQGLNEQFF
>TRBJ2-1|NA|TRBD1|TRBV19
TGTGCCAGTAGAGGTACAGGGGGTAACTACAATGAGCAGTTCTTC
CASRGTGGNYNEQFF
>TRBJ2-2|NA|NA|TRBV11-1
TGTGCCAGCAGCTTATCCGAGGGGTGGCCAGGGAGCACCGGGGAGCTGTTTTTT
CASSLSEGWPGSTGELFF
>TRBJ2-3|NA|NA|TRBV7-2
TGTGCCAGCAGCGCCGGACTAAGGAGCACAGATACGCAGTATTTT
CASSAGLRSTDTQYF
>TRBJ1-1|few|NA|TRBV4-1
TGCGCCAGCAGCCAAGGACCTGGGGGGAGCGACACTGAAGCTTTCTTT
CASSQGPGGSDTEAFF
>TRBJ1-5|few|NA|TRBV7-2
TGTGCCAGCAGCTTAGTCGACAACGGCAATCAGCCCCAGCATTTT
CASSLVDNGNQPQHF
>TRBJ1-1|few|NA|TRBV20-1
TGCAGTGCCCTCCATCCGGGGAACACTGAAGCTTTCTTT
CSALHPGNTEAFF
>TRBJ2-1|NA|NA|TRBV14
TGTGCCAGCAGCCAAGATCATGTTCGGGGCCGGATTTATTTGGATGAGCAGTTCTTC
CASSQDHVRGRIYLDEQFF
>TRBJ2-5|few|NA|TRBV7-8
TGTGCCAGCAGCCTCCGGCCGAAAGAGACCCAGTACTTC
CASSLRPKETQYF
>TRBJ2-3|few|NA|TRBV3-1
TGTGCCAGCAGCCAAGTGTCAGGCCGGAGCACAGATACGCAGTATTTT
CASSQVSGRSTDTQYF
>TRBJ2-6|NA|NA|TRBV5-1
TGCGCCAGCAGCTTGGGAGGAGGGACGACTGGGGCCAACGTCCTGACTTTC
CASSLGGGTTGANVLTF
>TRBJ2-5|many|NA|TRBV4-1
TGCGCCAGCAGCCTACCGACAGCGGGCCAAGAGACCCAGTACTTC
CASSLPTAGQETQYF
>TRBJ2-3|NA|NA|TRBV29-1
TGCAGCGCTGAGGGCCGGGCCCCAGATACGCAGTATTTT
CSAEGRAPDTQYF